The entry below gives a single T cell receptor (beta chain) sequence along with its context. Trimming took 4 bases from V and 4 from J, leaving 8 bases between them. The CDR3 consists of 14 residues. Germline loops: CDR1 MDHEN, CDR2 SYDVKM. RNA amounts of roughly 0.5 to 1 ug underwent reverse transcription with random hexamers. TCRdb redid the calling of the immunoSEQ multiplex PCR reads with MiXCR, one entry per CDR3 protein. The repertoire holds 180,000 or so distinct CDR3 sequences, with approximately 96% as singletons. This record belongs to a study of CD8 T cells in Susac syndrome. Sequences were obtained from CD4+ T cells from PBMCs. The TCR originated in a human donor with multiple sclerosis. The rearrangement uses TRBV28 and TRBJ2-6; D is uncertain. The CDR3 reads CASSSPLGANVLTF. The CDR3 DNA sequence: TGTGCCAGCAGTTCCCCTTTAGGGGCCAACGTCCTGACTTTC.